This T cell receptor beta chain was recorded in a study of B cell selection in AIRE deficiency. Regulatory T cells were sorted as CD4+CD25hiCD127low/negative. This clone was detected once. Its antigen is unidentified. Libraries were prepared by immunoSEQ multiplex PCR; TCRdb keeps only in-frame clonotypes and omits some of them. The sample lists 12,000 to 15,000 clones; approximately 94% were seen once. General observations from the study: Shared Treg sequences were biased toward short CDR3s with few non-templated nucleotide insertions.

After removal of 4 bases from V and 8 bases from J, the junction contained 11 bases not matched to a gene. This CDR3 region has 15 residues. CDR1 and CDR2 (germline): KGHSH, LQKENI. Sample: Tregs sorted from PBMCs. This rearrangement joins TRBV18 to TRBJ2-4, with 7 bases fitting TRBD1. The origin of this receptor is a human donor with AIRE deficiency. CDR3 bases: TGTGCCAGCTCACAGAGAAGGGGGCGCGTCGACATTCAGTACTTC. It specifies CASSQRRGRVDIQYF. Based on the CDR3 plus reference TRBV18 and TRBJ2-4, the full variable domain is NAGVMQNPRHLVRRRGQEARLRCSPMKGHSHVYWYRQLPEEGLKFMVYLQKENIIDESGMPKERFSAEFPKEGPSILRIQQVVRGDSAAYFCASSQRRGRVDIQYFGAGTRLSVL.